The T cell receptor (beta chain) described here comes from a study of blood T cell repertoires in COVID-19. Study background: Samples representing acute and convalescent COVID-19 were sourced from the United States, Italy and Spain. T cells, B-cell-depleted T cells, or PBMCs supplied cDNA or gDNA.

This CDR3 has 14 residues. V lost 5 bases to trimming and J lost 0 bases, with 5 bases between them. CDR1 MNHEY and CDR2 SVGAGI come from the germline V gene. In the study's own analysis: Cell counts per sample came from amplifying reference gene primers. Sequenced by immunoSEQ multiplex PCR; TCRdb stores in-frame clones only, minus some. V, J and clone size are those of that table, while D and trimming were read from the DNA. Among 200,000 or so clones listed, approximately 91% were seen once. The specimen was peripheral blood. The chain couples TRBV6-5 to TRBJ2-6, with unresolved D. This receptor was taken from a man in his sixties who had recovered from COVID-19. This CDR3 reads CASSLSSGANVLTF. CDR3 nucleotide sequence: TGTGCCAGCAGTCTGAGCTCTGGGGCCAACGTCCTGACTTTC.